This T cell receptor (beta chain) was found in a study of human T cells and chemical hapten exposure. In the study overall: Patch tests applied 0.01% DPC to the upper back, read at 6 days.

In TCRdb, the RACE reads were re-called with MiXCR into one record per CDR3 protein. The repertoire holds about 82,000 distinct CDR3 sequences, with 10% to 15% as singletons. Time point indicated: patch test 3, about 24 weeks after DPC sensitization. Treatment given: therapeutic diphenylcyclopropenone sensitization with weekly scalp DPC. The drawing of blood occurred before each patch test was applied. The sample holds a few counts of this clonotype. Trimming left V 3 bases short and J 5 bases short, with 10 bases between. The CDR3 runs to 13 residues. Germline CDR1 reads MRHNA; CDR2 reads SNTAGT. The chain recombines TRBV6-4 with TRBJ1-1; D unclear. This clonotype originated in a woman aged 50 to 60 with alopecia areata. Some clones in this sample may be carry-over from other donors' samples. The sample here was whole blood, taken in connection with sensitization to the hapten diphenylcyclopropenone (DPC). CDR3 in amino acids: CASSEFVTTEAFF. CDR3 coding DNA: TGTGCCAGCAGTGAATTCGTGACTACTGAAGCTTTCTTT.